A single sample is the source of the 2 T cell receptor beta chains below, sequenced in a study of T-cell reconstitution after alpha-beta-depleted transplantation in children. For TCRbeta, the library was prepared with unique molecular identifiers. One entry per CDR3 protein, called by TCRdb with MiXCR from the PCR reads. The data show 350,000 to 400,000 distinct CDR3 sequences, about 14% seen once. Here the sequenced sample was PBMCs, taken from the stem cell graft. The receptors derive from a human donor who donated a stem cell graft to a child with Fanconi anemia.

This clonotype was recorded many times. This chain links TRBV5-5 with TRBJ2-1; a possible D gene is TRBD1 (5 bases). Germline CDR1 is SGHKS and CDR2 is YYEKEE (reference sequence). V lost 4 bases to trimming and J lost 6 bases, with 20 bases between them. CDR3 size: 16 residues. CDR3 loop: CASSPFPDSLINEQFF. The CDR3 region has the DNA TGTGCCAGCAGCCCTTTCCCCGACAGTCTCATCAATGAGCAGTTCTTC.

This chain connects TRBV7-2 to TRBJ1-2; no firm D call. Trimming left V 1 base short and J 4 bases short, with 13 bases between. Germline V gene sequence: CDR1 SGHTA, CDR2 FQGNSA. The CDR3 is made up of 15 amino acids. The CDR3 coding sequence is TGTGCCAGCAGCTTAGTTGTACTCCAGCTCTATGGCTACACCTTC. This translates into CASSLVVLQLYGYTF.